This section outlines one T cell receptor beta chain sequence together with its context. What it recognizes is unknown. The sample belongs to a study of vaccination and CD4 T cells after COVID-19. Cultured CD4+ T cells had their DNA profiled by the Oncomine TCR Beta short-read assay. TCRdb ran MiXCR on the PCR reads and lists one entry per CDR3 protein. The top ten clones hold around 4% of a sample with some 24,000 distinct CDR3 sequences, around 42% of them seen once. Germline CDR1 and CDR2: SGHNT and YYREEE (reference sequence). V trimming: 4 bases; J trimming: 4 bases; junction bases outside the gene matches: 7. The CDR3 runs 14 residues. Time point given: late sampling 161 to 241 days after vaccination in a few convalescent patients. The treatment here: approximately 11-day PBMC culture with coronavirus spike peptide pools or control peptides (ViraFEST assay).

This chain joins TRBV5-4 and TRBJ1-1; 7 bases match TRBD1. This clonotype was sampled from a human donor who had recovered from COVID-19. The material sequenced was CD4+ T cells from blood, cultured in vitro, taken about 7 months after SARS-CoV-2 vaccination. The CDR3: CASSPGQEITEAFF. For the CDR3, the DNA is TGTGCCAGCAGCCCTGGACAGGAGATCACTGAAGCTTTCTTT.